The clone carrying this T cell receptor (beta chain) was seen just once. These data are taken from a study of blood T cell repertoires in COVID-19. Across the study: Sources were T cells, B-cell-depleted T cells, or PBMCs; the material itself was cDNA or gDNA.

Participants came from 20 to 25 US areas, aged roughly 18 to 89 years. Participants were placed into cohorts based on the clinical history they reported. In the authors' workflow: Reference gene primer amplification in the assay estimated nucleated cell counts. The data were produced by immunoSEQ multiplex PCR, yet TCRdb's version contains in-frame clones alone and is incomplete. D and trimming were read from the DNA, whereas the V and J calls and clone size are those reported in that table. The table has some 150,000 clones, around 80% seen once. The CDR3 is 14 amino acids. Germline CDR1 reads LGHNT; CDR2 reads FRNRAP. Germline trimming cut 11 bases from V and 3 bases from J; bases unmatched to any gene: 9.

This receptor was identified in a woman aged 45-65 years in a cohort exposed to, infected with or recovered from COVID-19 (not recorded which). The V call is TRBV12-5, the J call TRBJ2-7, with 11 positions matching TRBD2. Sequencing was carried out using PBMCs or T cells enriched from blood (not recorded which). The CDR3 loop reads CARSSGRKVYEQYF. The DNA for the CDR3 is TGTGCTCGATCTAGCGGGAGGAAGGTCTACGAGCAGTACTTC.